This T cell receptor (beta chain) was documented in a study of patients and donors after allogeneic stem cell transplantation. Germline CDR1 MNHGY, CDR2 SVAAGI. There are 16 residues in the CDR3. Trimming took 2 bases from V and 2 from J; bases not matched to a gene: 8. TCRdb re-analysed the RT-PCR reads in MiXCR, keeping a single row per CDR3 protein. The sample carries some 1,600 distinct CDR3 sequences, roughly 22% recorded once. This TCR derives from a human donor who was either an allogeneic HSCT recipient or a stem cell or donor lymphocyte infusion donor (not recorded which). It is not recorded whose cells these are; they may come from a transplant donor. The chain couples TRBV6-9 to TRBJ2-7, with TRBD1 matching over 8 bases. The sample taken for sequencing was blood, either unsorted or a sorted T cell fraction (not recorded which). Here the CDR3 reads CASSYHAGGAAYEQYF. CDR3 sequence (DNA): TGTGCCAGCAGTTATCACGCAGGGGGCGCCGCCTACGAGCAGTACTTC.